What follows are 11 T cell receptor beta chains derived from one specimen sequenced in a study of CD8 T cells in Susac syndrome. RNA was extracted with the RNeasy kit, and a quantity of roughly 0.5 to 1 ug was reverse transcribed using random hexamers. TCRdb ran MiXCR on the immunoSEQ multiplex PCR reads and lists one entry per CDR3 protein. Of some 150,000 distinct CDR3 sequences listed, approximately 95% are singletons. Sequencing input: CD4+ T cells from PBMCs. These receptors all stem from a human donor with Susac syndrome.

V is TRBV5-1 and J is TRBJ2-5, with 8 bases lining up with TRBD1. Germline CDR1 and CDR2: SGHRS and YFSETQ. The CDR3 runs to 15 residues. The CDR3 region is CADRANGMPQETQYF. The CDR3 DNA reads TGCGCGGACAGGGCCAACGGGATGCCCCAAGAGACCCAGTACTTC.

This rearrangement joins TRBV29-1 to TRBJ2-7; 9 positions match TRBD1. Per germline, CDR1 SQVTM and CDR2 ANQGSEA. The trim removed 6 bases at V and 5 bases at J, leaving 11 bases unmatched. The CDR3 is 14 residues long. The CDR3 DNA sequence: TGCAGCGTCGGGACAGGGCCCGGGGGACACGAGCAGTACTTC. This gives the protein CSVGTGPGGHEQYF.

The genes are TRBV14 and TRBJ1-2; unclear D gene. V lost 1 base and J lost 5, with 14 bases in between. Germline lookup yields CDR1 SGHDN and CDR2 FVKESK. The length of the CDR3 is 15 residues. CDR3: CASSQGGGRNYGYTF. As DNA, the CDR3 is TGTGCCAGCAGCCAAGGGGGTGGCAGGAATTATGGCTACACCTTC.

The genes are TRBV5-6 and TRBJ2-7, with 7 bases lining up with TRBD1. The CDR3 loop spans 15 amino acids. The germline CDR1 and CDR2 sequences are SGHDT and YYEEEE. Trimming took 1 base from V and 4 from J; bases not matched to a gene: 8. CDR3 residues: CASSLIGGQHYEQYF. In DNA, the CDR3 is TGTGCCAGCAGCTTGATTGGGGGACAGCATTACGAGCAGTACTTC.

The chain links TRBV2 to TRBJ1-2; tentative D call: TRBD1 (5 bases). V was clipped by 11 bases and J by 8 bases, with 18 bases between them. Germline V gene lookup returns CDR1 SNHLY and CDR2 FYNNEI. This CDR3 spans 12 amino acids. CDR3 amino acids: CAGQKGIVGYTF. The CDR3 DNA sequence: TGTGCCGGGCAAAAGGGGATTGTCGGCTACACCTTC.

The chain joins TRBV12-3 or TRBV12-4 to TRBJ2-7; D is uncertain. V was pared by 0 bases and J by 5 bases, with 5 bases between. This CDR3 region has 12 residues. The CDR3: CASSLAMDEQYF. The CDR3 coding sequence is TGTGCCAGCAGTTTAGCTATGGACGAGCAGTACTTC.

This chain connects TRBV3-1 to TRBJ2-1; D possibly matches TRBD1 or TRBD2 (6 bases each). This CDR3 is 14 amino acids long. Germline assignment: CDR1 LGHDT and CDR2 YNNKEL (reference sequence). V was trimmed by 7 bases and J by 4 bases, leaving 14 bases between them. The CDR3 is CASTRGAEYNEQFF. DNA of the CDR3: TGTGCCAGCACTAGGGGGGCAGAATACAATGAGCAGTTCTTC.

This sequence joins TRBV9 and TRBJ1-4; D is uncertain. In germline, CDR1 is SGDLS, CDR2 YYNGEE. The CDR3 is 13 residues long. With 7 bases removed from V and 6 bases from J, the gap between germline ends came to 13 bases. The CDR3 region has the DNA TGTGCCAGCGGAGAGACACGCCATGAAAAACTGTTTTTT. Translated, it gives CASGETRHEKLFF.

This rearrangement joins TRBV1 to TRBJ2-3; the table's D call, TRBD1, has no DNA check behind it. TRBV1 represents a pseudogene. This CDR3 region has 17 residues. The CDR3 bases are TGCACCAGCAGCCAAGAATTACCGGGACCATGCACAGATACGCAGTATTTT. Protein product: CTSSQELPGPCTDTQYF.

The V call is TRBV29-1, the J call TRBJ1-5, with 8 bases fitting TRBD1. V lost 7 bases, J lost 4 bases, and 15 bases stayed unmatched. CDR1 is SQVTM, CDR2 ANQGSEA, per germline. The CDR3 loop spans 16 amino acids. CDR3 amino acids: CSAVGAGTGANQPQHF. The CDR3 DNA sequence: TGCAGCGCTGTGGGGGCCGGGACAGGTGCAAATCAGCCCCAGCATTTT.

This rearrangement joins TRBV18 to TRBJ2-1; no definite D call. CDR1 and CDR2 (germline): KGHSH, LQKENI. V lost 3 bases and J lost 10, with 19 bases in between. The CDR3 extends over 15 amino acids. The CDR3 sequence: CASSPPSARLQEQFF. The DNA for the CDR3 is TGTGCCAGCTCACCCCCCTCGGCCCGCCTACAAGAGCAGTTCTTC.